A selection of T cell receptor beta chains follows, all from one sample in a study of T cells of healthy individuals. TCRdb recomputed calls from the 5' RACE reads with MiXCR, one row per CDR3 protein. The sample shows some 82,000 distinct CDR3 sequences, roughly 5% of them seen only once. Receptors were obtained from a female donor in good health. Each CDR3 is given without its conserved first and last residue.

length	V	J	CDR3
12	TRBV27	TRBJ1-5	ASRKGSGNQPQH
15	TRBV7-8	TRBJ1-5	ASSLAGGAYGNQPQH
13	TRBV7-9	TRBJ2-7	ASSLASLAGYEQY
14	TRBV15	TRBJ1-3	ATSRDRPGAGNTIY
11	TRBV6-1	TRBJ1-5	ASRGSIWEPQH
14	TRBV12-5	TRBJ1-1	ASGLVLGQGDGEAF
11	TRBV12-3/TRBV12-4	TRBJ2-2	ASSFKRSGELF
13	TRBV3-1	TRBJ2-1	ASSLPGLDKYEQF
9	TRBV2	TRBJ2-7	ASSPGYEQY
15	TRBV12-3/TRBV12-4	TRBJ2-1	ASSGLAGRASYNEQF
13	TRBV6-1	TRBJ2-3	ASIPGQLSTDTQY
13	TRBV29-1	TRBJ2-3	SVPHSGSRTDTQY
11	TRBV5-1	TRBJ2-7	ASSLGRSDEQY
15	TRBV11-2	TRBJ2-6	ASSLSGRSSGANVLT
12	TRBV13	TRBJ2-3	ASSPNTGTDTQY
11	TRBV5-1	TRBJ2-1	ASSLVPAGEQF
11	TRBV19	TRBJ1-5	ASSMVGDQPQH
14	TRBV20-1	TRBJ2-3	SARVLAGTDRDTQY
11	TRBV14	TRBJ2-3	ASSQGLAWTQY
14	TRBV5-4	TRBJ2-7	ASSLELAGGPGEQY
12	TRBV5-1	TRBJ2-5	ASSLETGARAQY
14	TRBV5-6	TRBJ1-3	ASSALQGARGNTIY
10	TRBV29-1	TRBJ1-2	SVDGQGDGYT
11	TRBV20-1	TRBJ1-5	SASRGGGQPQH
13	TRBV14	TRBJ1-1	ASSQDLVRNTEAF
14	TRBV28	TRBJ2-3	ASSPSQGRESDTQY
14	TRBV6-2/TRBV6-3	TRBJ2-2	ASRESTSGRAGELF
11	TRBV7-2	TRBJ1-3	ASSVNRGDTIY
12	TRBV12-3/TRBV12-4	TRBJ2-7	ASSLLGGGNEQY
12	TRBV6-2/TRBV6-3	TRBJ2-3	ASSYSARPDTQY
10	TRBV6-2/TRBV6-3	TRBJ1-2	ASSYALSGYT
11	TRBV6-5	TRBJ2-7	ASQLAGHYEQY
11	TRBV5-5	TRBJ1-2	ASSSRVDYGYT
14	TRBV24-1	TRBJ2-7	ATTNTPTGGDHEQY
10	TRBV7-2	TRBJ1-1	ASGNAGPEAF
13	TRBV12-3/TRBV12-4	TRBJ1-1	ASSREGGRGWEAF
13	TRBV30	TRBJ1-5	AFNTGLSGNQPQH
10	TRBV7-2	TRBJ1-2	ASSLYGDGYT
11	TRBV7-2	TRBJ1-1	ASSPRDRGAAF
13	TRBV18	TRBJ1-4	ASSRTGTRNEKLF
15	TRBV15	TRBJ2-5	ATSRDSGSAFQETQY
11	TRBV5-4	TRBJ2-3	ASSPGESNTQY
12	TRBV27	TRBJ2-7	ASSLSSIGGEQY
17	TRBV18	TRBJ2-6	ASSPPRTGRNSGANVLT
14	TRBV12-3/TRBV12-4	TRBJ2-7	ASSPGTQGGSYEQY
9	TRBV20-1	TRBJ1-4	SASNQEKLF
15	TRBV4-2	TRBJ2-7	ASSQDRIGLVHYEQY
13	TRBV4-3	TRBJ2-3	ASSHGGANTDTQY
13	TRBV2	TRBJ2-5	ATRLAIIKGETQY
12	TRBV28	TRBJ2-7	ASSPPTGSYEQY
11	TRBV7-9	TRBJ2-7	ASSLTHSYEQY
15	TRBV2	TRBJ2-1	ASSDRPGRADYNEQF
10	TRBV4-3	TRBJ2-5	ASSPEGETQY
10	TRBV7-2	TRBJ2-1	ASSLVDNEQF
11	TRBV11-2	TRBJ1-2	ASSPSENYGYT
9	TRBV7-2	TRBJ2-1	ASSYDRSAS
15	TRBV5-4	TRBJ2-1	ASSQGTSGSIDDEQF
11	TRBV30	TRBJ2-7	AWRGQGFYEQY
17	TRBV4-3	TRBJ2-1	ASSQGGLAGPSSYNEQF